The clone carrying this T cell receptor beta chain occurred once. This CDR3 has 15 residues. V lost 6 bases to trimming and J lost 0 bases; unmatched junction nucleotides: 2. Per germline, CDR1 SQVTM and CDR2 ANQGSEA. The data are from a study of long-term antiretroviral therapy in people with HIV. Sequencing relied on immunoSEQ assay v3.0, run at survey level. Using immunoSEQ multiplex PCR, the repertoire was profiled, and TCRdb retains in-frame clones only, with some absent. Of 20,000 to 30,000 clones in the sample, more than 65% were seen once. Material: unsorted PBMCs, obtained 4.4 years after starting antiretroviral therapy. This TCR derives from a man aged 25 to 40 with HIV. V usage is TRBV29-1 and J usage is TRBJ2-1, with 13 bases matching TRBD2. This CDR3 reads CSVGLAGASYNEQFF. In DNA form, the CDR3 reads TGCAGCGTCGGACTAGCGGGAGCCTCCTACAATGAGCAGTTCTTC.